A single sample is the source of the 4 T cell receptor beta chains below, sequenced in a study of blood T cell repertoires in COVID-19. Generated by immunoSEQ multiplex PCR, the TCRdb table keeps only in-frame clones and is missing some. Of approximately 190,000 clones listed, 80% to 85% are singletons. What was sequenced was PBMCs or T cells enriched from blood (not recorded which). The source is a woman under 40 who had been exposed to COVID-19.

The J gene is TRBJ1-4, the V gene TRBV27; D ambiguous. Germline-derived CDR1 and CDR2 are MNHEY and SMNVEV (reference sequence). V dropped 2 bases and J dropped 4 bases, with 8 bases sitting between them. The CDR3 runs to 14 residues. The CDR3 region is CASSLRRSNEKLFF. The CDR3 region has the DNA TGTGCCAGCAGTTTACGGAGGAGTAATGAAAAACTGTTTTTT.

V is TRBV12-5 and J is TRBJ2-5; no definite D call. Germline loops: CDR1 LGHNT, CDR2 FRNRAP. This CDR3 has 17 amino acids. Deletions cut 0 bases from V and 1 base from J, with 15 bases between. CDR3 amino acids: CASGLVTPPVFQETQYF. CDR3 nucleotides: TGTGCTAGTGGTTTGGTAACCCCCCCGGTTTTCCAAGAGACCCAGTACTTC. Based on the CDR3 plus reference TRBV12-5 and TRBJ2-5, the full variable domain is DARVTQTPRHKVTEMGQEVTMRCQPILGHNTVFWYRQTMMQGLELLAYFRNRAPLDDSGMPKDRFSAEMPDATLATLKIQPSEPRDSAVYFCASGLVTPPVFQETQYFGPGTRLLVL.

The CDR3 DNA follows: TGTGCCAGCACCCGAGAGGCAGGGGCCTCCTACGAGCAGTACTTC. Its translation is CASTREAGASYEQYF. The rearrangement links TRBV5-5 to TRBJ2-7; possibly TRBD1 for D (6 bases). Germline V gene data show CDR1 as SGHKS and CDR2 as YYEKEE (reference sequence). The CDR3 is 15 residues long. Trimming shortened V by 6 bases and J by 0 bases, and 16 bases separated the two germline ends.

The chain uses TRBV9 and TRBJ2-1; no clear D. The V end was cut by 3 bases, the J end by 6 bases, with 7 bases between. This CDR3 has 12 amino acids. Germline V gene sequence: CDR1 SGDLS, CDR2 YYNGEE. This CDR3 is CASSGAFNEQFF. For the CDR3, the DNA is TGTGCCAGCAGCGGGGCATTCAATGAGCAGTTCTTC.